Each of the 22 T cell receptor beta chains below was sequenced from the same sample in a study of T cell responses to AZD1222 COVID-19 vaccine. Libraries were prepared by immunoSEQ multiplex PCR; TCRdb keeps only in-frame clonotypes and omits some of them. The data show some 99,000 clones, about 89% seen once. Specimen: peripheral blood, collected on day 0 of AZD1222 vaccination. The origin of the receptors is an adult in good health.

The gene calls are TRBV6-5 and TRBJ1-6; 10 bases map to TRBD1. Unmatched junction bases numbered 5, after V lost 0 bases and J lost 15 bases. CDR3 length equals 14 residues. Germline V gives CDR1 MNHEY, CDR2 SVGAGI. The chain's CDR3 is CASSYSRTGGHLHF. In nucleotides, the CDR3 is TGTGCCAGCAGTTACTCGAGGACAGGGGGACACCTCCACTTT.

The CDR3 nucleotides are TGTGCCAGCAGCCTCTTGCGGGGGGCGAACACCGGGGAGCTGTTTTTT. Its protein product is CASSLLRGANTGELFF. The chain links TRBV11-2 to TRBJ2-2; 8 bases map to TRBD2. Germline CDR1 SGHAT, CDR2 FQNNGV. The J segment lost 0 bases and the V segment lost 5 bases, leaving 5 bases of the junction unmatched. The CDR3 loop spans 16 amino acids.

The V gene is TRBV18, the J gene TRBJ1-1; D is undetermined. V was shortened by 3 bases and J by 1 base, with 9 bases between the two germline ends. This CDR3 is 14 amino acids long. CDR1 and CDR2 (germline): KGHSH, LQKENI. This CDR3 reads CASSPTSQNTEAFF. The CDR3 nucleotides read TGTGCCAGCTCACCCACTTCTCAGAACACTGAAGCTTTCTTT.

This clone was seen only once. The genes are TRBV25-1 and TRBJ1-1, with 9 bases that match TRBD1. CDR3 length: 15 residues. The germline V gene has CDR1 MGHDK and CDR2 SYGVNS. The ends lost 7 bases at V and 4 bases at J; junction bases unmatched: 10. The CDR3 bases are TGTGCCAGCACCTCCCCGGGACAGGGATTCACTGAAGCTTTCTTT. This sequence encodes CASTSPGQGFTEAFF. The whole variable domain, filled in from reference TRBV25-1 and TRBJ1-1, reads EADIYQTPRYLVIGTGKKITLECSQTMGHDKMYWYQQDPGMELHLIHYSYGVNSTEKGDLSSESTVSRIRTEHFPLTLESARPSHTSQYLCASTSPGQGFTEAFFGQGTRLTVV.

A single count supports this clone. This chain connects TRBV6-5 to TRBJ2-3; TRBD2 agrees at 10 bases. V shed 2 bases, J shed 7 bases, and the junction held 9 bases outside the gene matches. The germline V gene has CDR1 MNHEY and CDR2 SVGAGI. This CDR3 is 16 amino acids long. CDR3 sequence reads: CASSYVGSGRSYTQYF. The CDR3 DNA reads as TGTGCCAGCAGTTACGTGGGTAGCGGGAGGTCATATACGCAGTATTTT.

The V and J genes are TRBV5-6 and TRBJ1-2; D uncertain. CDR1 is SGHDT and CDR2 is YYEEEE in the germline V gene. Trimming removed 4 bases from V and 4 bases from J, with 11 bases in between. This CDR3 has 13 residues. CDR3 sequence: CASSLDDAYGYTF. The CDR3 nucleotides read TGTGCCAGCAGCCTAGACGATGCCTATGGCTACACCTTC.

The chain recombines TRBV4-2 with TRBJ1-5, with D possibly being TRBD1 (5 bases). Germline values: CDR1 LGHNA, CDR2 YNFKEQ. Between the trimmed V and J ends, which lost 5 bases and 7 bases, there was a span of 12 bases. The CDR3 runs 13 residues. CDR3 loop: CASSGQGDQPQHF. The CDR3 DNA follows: TGTGCCAGCAGCGGCCAGGGAGACCAGCCCCAGCATTTT.

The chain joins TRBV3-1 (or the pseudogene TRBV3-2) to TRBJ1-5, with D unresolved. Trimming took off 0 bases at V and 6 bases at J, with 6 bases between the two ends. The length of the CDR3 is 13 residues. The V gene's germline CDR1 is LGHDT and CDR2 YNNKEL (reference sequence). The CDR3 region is CASSQDQAQPQHF. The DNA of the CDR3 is TGTGCCAGCAGCCAAGATCAGGCTCAGCCCCAGCATTTT.

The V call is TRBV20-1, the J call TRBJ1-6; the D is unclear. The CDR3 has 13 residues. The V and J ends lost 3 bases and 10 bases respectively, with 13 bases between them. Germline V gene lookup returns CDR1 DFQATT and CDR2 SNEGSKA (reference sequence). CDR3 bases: TGCAGTGCTAGTTATGGGGATAGGTCACCCCTCCACTTT. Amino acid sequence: CSASYGDRSPLHF.

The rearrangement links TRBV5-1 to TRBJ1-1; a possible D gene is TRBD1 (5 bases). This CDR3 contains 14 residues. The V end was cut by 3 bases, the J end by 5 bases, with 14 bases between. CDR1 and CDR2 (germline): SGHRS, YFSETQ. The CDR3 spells CASSSDILGTEAFF. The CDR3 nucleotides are TGCGCCAGCAGCTCGGACATTTTAGGGACTGAAGCTTTCTTT.

CDR3 sequence reads: CAILRTVDYGYTF. The CDR3 DNA follows: TGTGCCATTCTCCGGACAGTCGACTATGGCTACACCTTC. V is TRBV7-9 and J is TRBJ1-2; the D gene is possibly TRBD1 (6 bases). The germline gives CDR1 SEHNR, CDR2 FQNEAQ (reference sequence). The V and J ends lost 10 bases and 3 bases respectively, with 15 bases between them. The CDR3 covers 13 residues.

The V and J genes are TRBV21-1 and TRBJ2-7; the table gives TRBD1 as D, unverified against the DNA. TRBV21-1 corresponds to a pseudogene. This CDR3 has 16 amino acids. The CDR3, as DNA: TGTGCCAGCAGCATGTTTCCAGGGGGACTCGTCCACGAGCAGTACTTC. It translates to CASSMFPGGLVHEQYF.

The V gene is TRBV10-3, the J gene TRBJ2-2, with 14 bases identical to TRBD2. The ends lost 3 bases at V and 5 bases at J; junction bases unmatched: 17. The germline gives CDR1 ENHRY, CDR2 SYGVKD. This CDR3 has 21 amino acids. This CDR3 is CAISDPPGYTTSGGATGELFF. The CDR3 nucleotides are TGTGCCATCAGTGACCCCCCAGGATACACGACTAGCGGGGGGGCTACCGGGGAGCTGTTTTTT.

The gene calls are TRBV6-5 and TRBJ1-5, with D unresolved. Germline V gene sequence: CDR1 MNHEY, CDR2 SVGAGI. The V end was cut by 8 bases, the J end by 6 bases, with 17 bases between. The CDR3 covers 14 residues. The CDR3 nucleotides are TGTGCCAGCCGAAACCTCAATCCCGGTCAGCCCCAGCATTTT. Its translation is CASRNLNPGQPQHF.

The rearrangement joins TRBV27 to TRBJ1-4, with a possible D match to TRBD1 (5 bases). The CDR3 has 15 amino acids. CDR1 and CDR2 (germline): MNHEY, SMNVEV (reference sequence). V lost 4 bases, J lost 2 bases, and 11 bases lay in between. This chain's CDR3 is CASSSPGTTNEKLFF. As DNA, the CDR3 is TGTGCCAGCAGTTCTCCCGGGACGACTAATGAAAAACTGTTTTTT.

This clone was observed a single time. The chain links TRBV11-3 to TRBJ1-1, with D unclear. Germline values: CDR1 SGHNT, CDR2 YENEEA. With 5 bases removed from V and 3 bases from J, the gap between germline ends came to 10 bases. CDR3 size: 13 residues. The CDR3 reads CASSLSRDTEAFF. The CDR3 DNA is TGTGCCAGCAGCCTTTCGAGAGACACTGAAGCTTTCTTT.

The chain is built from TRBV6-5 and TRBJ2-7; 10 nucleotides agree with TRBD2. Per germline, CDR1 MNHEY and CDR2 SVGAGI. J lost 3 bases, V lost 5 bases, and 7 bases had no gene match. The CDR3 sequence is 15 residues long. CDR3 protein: CASSSRTSGLYEQYF. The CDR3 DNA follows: TGTGCCAGCAGTAGCCGGACTAGCGGTCTCTACGAGCAGTACTTC.

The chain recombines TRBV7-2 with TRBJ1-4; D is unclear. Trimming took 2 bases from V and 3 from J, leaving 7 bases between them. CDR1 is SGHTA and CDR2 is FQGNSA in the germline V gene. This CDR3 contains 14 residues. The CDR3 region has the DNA TGTGCCAGCAGCTTAAGGGCGGCTAATGAAAAACTGTTTTTT. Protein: CASSLRAANEKLFF. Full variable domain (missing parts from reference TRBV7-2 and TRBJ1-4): GAGVSQSPSNKVTEKGKDVELRCDPISGHTALYWYRQSLGQGLEFLIYFQGNSAPDKSGLPSDRFSAERTGGSVSTLTIQRTQQEDSAVYLCASSLRAANEKLFFGSGTQLSVL.

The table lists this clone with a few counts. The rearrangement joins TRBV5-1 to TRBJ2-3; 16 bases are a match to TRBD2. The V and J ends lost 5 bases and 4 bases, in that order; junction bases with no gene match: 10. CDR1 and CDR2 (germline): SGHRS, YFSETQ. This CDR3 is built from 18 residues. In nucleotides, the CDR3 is TGCGCCAGCAGGTCGGGACTAGCGGGAGGGCCCGGGGCAGATACGCAGTATTTT. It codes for CASRSGLAGGPGADTQYF.

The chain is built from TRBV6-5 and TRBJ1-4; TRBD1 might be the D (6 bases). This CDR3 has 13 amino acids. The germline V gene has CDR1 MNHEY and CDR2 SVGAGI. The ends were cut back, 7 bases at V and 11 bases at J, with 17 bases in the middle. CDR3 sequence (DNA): TGTGCCAGCACCAAAGGGGGGGCGGAGAAACTGTTTTTT. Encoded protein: CASTKGGAEKLFF.

DNA of the CDR3: TGCGCCAGCAGTCAGGGCGAAAGGGAGTACCAAGAGACCCAGTACTTC. It translates to CASSQGEREYQETQYF. The chain links TRBV23-1 to TRBJ2-5, with D perhaps TRBD2 (5 bases). TRBV23-1 is labeled an ORF, and its function is uncertain. Trimming shortened V by 3 bases and J by 0 bases, and 14 bases separated the two germline ends. CDR3 size: 16 residues.

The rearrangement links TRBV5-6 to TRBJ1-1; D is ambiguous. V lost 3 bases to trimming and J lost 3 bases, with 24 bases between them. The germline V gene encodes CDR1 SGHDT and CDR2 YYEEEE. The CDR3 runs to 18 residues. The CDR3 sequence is CASSSIRETPLRDTEAFF. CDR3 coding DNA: TGTGCCAGCAGCTCCATTAGGGAGACACCTTTGAGGGACACTGAAGCTTTCTTT.